Reported below is one T cell receptor (beta chain). This entry is derived from a study of blood T cell repertoires in COVID-19. Study overall: PBMCs, B-cell-depleted T cells, or T cells provided the cDNA or gDNA that made up the material.

V lost 8 bases, J lost 4 bases, and 10 bases stayed unmatched. This CDR3 is built from 15 residues. CDR1 is MNHEY, CDR2 SVGAGI, per germline. Per the authors' pipeline: Using reference gene primer amplification, nucleated cell counts were estimated. The table came from immunoSEQ multiplex PCR; TCRdb's copy has only in-frame clones and leaves some out. The D gene and trimming were derived from the DNA, and the V and J assignments and clone size from that table. The data hold under 300,000 clones, with roughly 86% observed a single time. Clinical histories supplied by participants themselves formed the basis of cohort assignment. Donors in Cohort 3 who had recovered were those with two negative PCRs, healthcare professional clearance, or resolution of their symptoms.

This receptor was taken from a woman in her forties or fifties who had recovered from COVID-19. The sequenced material came from PBMCs or T cells enriched from blood (not recorded which). The chain couples TRBV6-5 to TRBJ2-2; 7 bases line up with TRBD1. CDR3: CASGSGTVITGELFF. DNA of the CDR3: TGTGCCAGCGGTTCCGGGACAGTCATCACCGGGGAGCTGTTTTTT.